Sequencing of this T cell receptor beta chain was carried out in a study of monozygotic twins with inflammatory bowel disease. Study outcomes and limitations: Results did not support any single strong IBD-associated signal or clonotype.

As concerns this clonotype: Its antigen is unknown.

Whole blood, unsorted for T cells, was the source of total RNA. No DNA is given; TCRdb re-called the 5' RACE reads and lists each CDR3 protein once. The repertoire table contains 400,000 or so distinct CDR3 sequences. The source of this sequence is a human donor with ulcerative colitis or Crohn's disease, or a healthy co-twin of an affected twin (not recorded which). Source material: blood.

The CDR3 here is CASYGDRTGELFF. The chain carries TRBV4-1 and TRBJ2-2. The germline V gene has CDR1 MGHRA and CDR2 YSYEKL. This CDR3 is 13 amino acids long.